The rows below give T cell receptor beta chains drawn from one sample of a study of blood T cell repertoires in COVID-19. Sequencing was performed with immunoSEQ multiplex PCR; in TCRdb, only in-frame clones are kept and a portion is missing. The repertoire holds approximately 180,000 clones, with more than 70% as singletons. Sequencing was done on a sample of peripheral blood. The receptors here all came from a person aged 65 to 85 with COVID-19, enrolled during active disease. CDR3s include the opening cysteine and the closing phenylalanine or tryptophan. The D gene is left open where the match is weak. The size field is filled for only some rows; it gives once, few, many or a size class.

>TRBD1|16|TRBV4-1|-|TRBJ2-7
TGCGCCAGCAGCCAATTTGTTGGGGACAGCTCCTACGAGCAGTACTTC
CASSQFVGDSSYEQYF
>-|16|TRBV9|-|TRBJ2-3
TGTGCCAGCAGCGTAGCCAGACAGACACGCACAGATACGCAGTATTTT
CASSVARQTRTDTQYF
>TRBD2|15|TRBV7-9|-|TRBJ2-5
TGTGCCAGCAGCGAAACTAGCGTCTCGGTCAAGACCCAGTACTTC
CASSETSVSVKTQYF
>TRBD2|16|TRBV6-2/TRBV6-3|-|TRBJ2-7
TGTGCCAGCAGTCAAACAGGAAAACTAGCGGCTGGCGAGCAGTACTTC
CASSQTGKLAAGEQYF
>-|13|TRBV10-3|-|TRBJ2-3
TGTGCCATCAGTGAGGCAGTGGCAGATACGCAGTATTTT
CAISEAVADTQYF
>-|13|TRBV27|-|TRBJ1-6
TGTGCCAGCAGTTCTCTTCAGTTGGCACCCCTCCACTTT
CASSSLQLAPLHF
>-|11|TRBV20-1|-|TRBJ1-4
TGCAGTGCGCGGATTAGGGAAAAACTGTTTTTT
CSARIREKLFF
>TRBD2|14|TRBV7-2|-|TRBJ2-7
TGTGCCAGCAGCTTAATGAAGGCGGCTAGCGGGGCGCACTTC
CASSLMKAASGAHF
>TRBD1|14|TRBV2|-|TRBJ2-3
TGTGCCAGCGTAAGACAGGGGTTCACAGATACGCAGTATTTT
CASVRQGFTDTQYF
>-|13|TRBV30|-|TRBJ2-7
TGTGCCTGGATTAGGGGTCAGGGAAGCGAGCAGTACTTC
CAWIRGQGSEQYF
>-|14|TRBV19|-|TRBJ2-5
TGTGCCAGCTCCCCACAAGGGGGAGGGGAGACCCAGTACTTC
CASSPQGGGETQYF
>TRBD1|14|TRBV4-2|-|TRBJ1-2
TGTGCCAGCAGCCAGGGCGGGACAGACTATGGCTACACCTTC
CASSQGGTDYGYTF
>TRBD2|14|TRBV28|-|TRBJ2-1
TGTGCCAGCAGAGTGGAACGGGGGGAGGGTGAGCAGTTCTTC
CASRVERGEGEQFF
>-|14|TRBV4-3|-|TRBJ1-1
TGCGCCAGCAGCCAGGGGGACACCCGAGATGAAGCTTTCTTT
CASSQGDTRDEAFF
>-|15|TRBV29-1|-|TRBJ2-3
TGCAGCGTTGGGTGGGACATATCTAGCACAGATACGCAGTATTTT
CSVGWDISSTDTQYF
>-|15|TRBV7-9|few|TRBJ2-5
TGTGCCAGCAGCGACCGGAGGGGTAGTAAAGAGACCCAGTACTTC
CASSDRRGSKETQYF
>TRBD1|14|TRBV11-2|-|TRBJ1-1
TGTGCCAGCAGCTTCCGGGACAGGAACACTGAAGCTTTCTTT
CASSFRDRNTEAFF
>TRBD1|16|TRBV28|-|TRBJ1-6
TGTGCCAGCAGTGCTTGGGACAGGGGAAATAATTCACCCCTCCACTTT
CASSAWDRGNNSPLHF
>TRBD1|16|TRBV7-2|once|TRBJ2-3
TGTGCCAGCAGCCTAGTGGGGACAGGGGGCGGCGATACGCAGTATTTT
CASSLVGTGGGDTQYF
>-|16|TRBV5-1|-|TRBJ2-5
TGCGCCAGCAGCTTAGGACCACAGGGTGTCGTAGAGACCCAGTACTTC
CASSLGPQGVVETQYF
>-|15|TRBV5-1|-|TRBJ1-4
TGCGCCAGCAGCTTGTTCCGGGCAGGGGATGAAAAACTGTTTTTT
CASSLFRAGDEKLFF
>-|15|TRBV18|-|TRBJ2-7
TGTGCCAGCTCTCGGTGGGGCCCCATCGGGTACGAGCAGTACTTC
CASSRWGPIGYEQYF
>-|13|TRBV6-2/TRBV6-3|-|TRBJ1-5
TGTGCCAGCAGCCGGGCCCAAAATCAGCCCCAGCATTTT
CASSRAQNQPQHF
>-|16|TRBV7-2|-|TRBJ1-1
TGTGCCAGCAGCTTAGCCACAGCGGATATGAACACTGAAGCTTTCTTT
CASSLATADMNTEAFF
>-|12|TRBV12-3/TRBV12-4|-|TRBJ1-2
TGTGCCAGCAGTATCCAGGGCCATGGCTACACCTTC
CASSIQGHGYTF
>TRBD2|16|TRBV7-2|few|TRBJ2-7
TGTGCCAGCAGCGCCCGGACTAGCGGGGGGCAGTACGAGCAGTACTTC
CASSARTSGGQYEQYF
>TRBD2|16|TRBV7-9|few|TRBJ2-3
TGTGCCAGCAGCGACTCCCTAGCGGGAGGGAAGCCTACGCAGTATTTT
CASSDSLAGGKPTQYF
>TRBD2|14|TRBV6-6|-|TRBJ2-7
TGTGCCAGCAGTCCACCTAGCGGAACCTACGAGCAGTACTTC
CASSPPSGTYEQYF
>TRBD2|16|TRBV5-1|-|TRBJ2-1
TGCGCCAGCAGCTTGAGTACACTAGCGGGGGGAGGGGAGCAGTTCTTC
CASSLSTLAGGGEQFF
>TRBD2|16|TRBV27|-|TRBJ2-3
TGTGCCAGCAGTCTTATAGCGGGAGGGGGCCCAGATACGCAGTATTTT
CASSLIAGGGPDTQYF
>-|11|TRBV29-1|-|TRBJ1-1
TGCAGCGTTGACAGGTTCCCTGAAGCTTTCTTT
CSVDRFPEAFF
>-|16|TRBV27|-|TRBJ2-1
TGTGCCAGCAACCAACGGGGCGGGATTACCTACAATGAGCAGTTCTTC
CASNQRGGITYNEQFF
>-|14|TRBV5-1|-|TRBJ1-1
TGCGCCAGCAGCTTGGATCTGGGCTTCGCTGAAGCTTTCTTT
CASSLDLGFAEAFF
>TRBD1|12|TRBV19|-|TRBJ1-1
TGTGCCAGCGGTGACAGGGTTTCAGAAGCTTTCTTT
CASGDRVSEAFF
>-|14|TRBV7-2|-|TRBJ2-7
TGTGCCAGCAGCTTAGGACAGGCTGCCCACGAGCAGTACTTC
CASSLGQAAHEQYF
>-|19|TRBV5-8|-|TRBJ2-2
TGTGCCAGCAGCAGTTTTCATGGAGCAGGGGCGTTGAACACCGGGGAGCTGTTTTTT
CASSSFHGAGALNTGELFF
>-|13|TRBV11-2|few|TRBJ2-7
TGTGCCAGCAGCTTAGAGAGAGGCTACGAGCAGTACTTC
CASSLERGYEQYF
>-|14|TRBV2|-|TRBJ1-2
TGTGCCAGCAGTGAGGAGCAGCAACTCTATGGCTACACCTTC
CASSEEQQLYGYTF
>TRBD1|15|TRBV5-5|-|TRBJ1-4
TGTGCCAGCAGTAGACAGGGGGCAACTAATGAAAAACTGTTTTTT
CASSRQGATNEKLFF
>-|16|TRBV9|-|TRBJ1-6
TGTGCCAGCAGCGTAGGCAGGGCGGGGCAAAATTCACCCCTCCACTTT
CASSVGRAGQNSPLHF
>-|15|TRBV2|-|TRBJ1-4
TGTGCCAGCAGTAAAGGAGCGGGGGTGGATGAAAAACTGTTTTTT
CASSKGAGVDEKLFF
>TRBD1|15|TRBV28|-|TRBJ2-2
TGTGCCAGCAGTTACCCCGGACAGGGGGCCGGGGAGCTGTTTTTT
CASSYPGQGAGELFF
>-|13|TRBV6-2/TRBV6-3|once|TRBJ1-5
TGTGCCAGCAGTTACATCAGGGATCAGCCCCAGCATTTT
CASSYIRDQPQHF
>-|17|TRBV4-3|once|TRBJ2-2
TGCGCCAGCAGCCTCGGGACTCCTACCTTTAACACCGGGGAGCTGTTTTTT
CASSLGTPTFNTGELFF
>-|12|TRBV9|once|TRBJ1-4
TGTGCCAGCAGCTTGACAGGTGAAAAACTGTTTTTT
CASSLTGEKLFF
>TRBD1|14|TRBV7-2|-|TRBJ1-2
TGTGCCAGCAGCTTAGAGTTGACAGGGTTTGGCTACACCTTC
CASSLELTGFGYTF
>-|14|TRBV19|-|TRBJ2-2
TGTGCCAGTAGGAAACCAGGCCGAACCGGGGAGCTGTTTTTT
CASRKPGRTGELFF
>-|13|TRBV6-5|-|TRBJ1-1
TGTGCCTGCCAGCGGGGGGGGAACACTGAAGCTTTCTTT
CACQRGGNTEAFF
>TRBD2|16|TRBV18|-|TRBJ2-5
TGTGCCAGCTCAAAACTAGCGGGGACTAGCCAAGAGACCCAGTACTTC
CASSKLAGTSQETQYF
>TRBD2|15|TRBV19|once|TRBJ2-1
TGTGCCAGTAGGGAGCTAGCGGGAGTGGCCAATGAGCAGTTCTTC
CASRELAGVANEQFF
>-|18|TRBV11-2|once|TRBJ2-2
TGTGCCAGCAGCTGGACCTCTTCGGGGAGGTTCGCCACCGGGGAGCTGTTTTTT
CASSWTSSGRFATGELFF
>-|13|TRBV7-2|few|TRBJ2-7
TGTGCCAGCAGTCTGGCAGGGAACTACGAGCAGTACTTC
CASSLAGNYEQYF
>TRBD1|14|TRBV28|-|TRBJ2-7
TGTGCCAGCAGGACAGGGCGGGCTACCTACGAGCAGTACTTC
CASRTGRATYEQYF
>-|14|TRBV10-3|-|TRBJ2-3
TGTGCCATCGAGAGAGGCTCTAGCACAGATACGCAGTATTTT
CAIERGSSTDTQYF
>-|14|TRBV5-1|-|TRBJ2-1
TGCGCCAGCAGCTTCCAAGACAACTACAATGAGCAGTTCTTC
CASSFQDNYNEQFF
>TRBD1|15|TRBV6-2/TRBV6-3|-|TRBJ1-2
TGTGCCAGCAACCCTTCTCAGGGGGGTATTTTTGGCTACACCTTC
CASNPSQGGIFGYTF
>-|12|TRBV19|once|TRBJ2-5
TGTGCCAGCGGGGGACGCCAAGAGACCCAGTACTTC
CASGGRQETQYF
>-|12|TRBV12-3/TRBV12-4|-|TRBJ1-1
TGTGCCAGCAGTTTTGGCAGGGCCGGGTTTTTCTTT
CASSFGRAGFFF